This record covers a single T cell receptor beta chain. The sample originates from a study of OX40 agonist ivuxolimab in advanced cancers. Study overall: An agonistic human IgG2 monoclonal antibody against OX40 (CD134) was given. Patients received ivuxolimab, an intravenous treatment, every 2 weeks at 0.01 to 10 mg/kg.

The data were produced by immunoSEQ multiplex PCR, yet TCRdb's version contains in-frame clones alone and is incomplete. In the table there are roughly 70,000 clones, 85% to 90% of which are singletons. Trimming stripped 1 base from V and 0 bases from J, with 13 bases between. The CDR3 has 16 amino acids. Germline values: CDR1 LGHNA, CDR2 YNFKEQ. Autoimmune disease history or systemic immunosuppression led to patient exclusion. This specimen consisted of CD4+ or CD8+ T cells sorted from blood, obtained in a trial of the OX40 agonist ivuxolimab. The source is an adult with an advanced solid tumor such as melanoma, head and neck, liver or kidney cancer. The V call is TRBV4-2, the J call TRBJ2-7; TRBD1 or TRBD2 may be the D gene (6 bases each). The CDR3 DNA reads as TGTGCCAGCAGCCAAGTCGGGGGCTCGGGCTCCTACGAGCAGTACTTC. It yields the protein CASSQVGGSGSYEQYF.